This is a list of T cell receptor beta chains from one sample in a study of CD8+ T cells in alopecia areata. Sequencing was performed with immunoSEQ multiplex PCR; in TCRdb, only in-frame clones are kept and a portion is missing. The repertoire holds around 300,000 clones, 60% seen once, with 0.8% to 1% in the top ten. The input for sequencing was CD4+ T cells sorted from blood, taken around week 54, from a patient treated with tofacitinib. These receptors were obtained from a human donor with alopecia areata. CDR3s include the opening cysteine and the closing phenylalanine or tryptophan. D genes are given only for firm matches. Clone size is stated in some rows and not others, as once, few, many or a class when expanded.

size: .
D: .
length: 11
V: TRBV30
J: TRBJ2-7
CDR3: CAWSGDYEQYF
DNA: TGTGCCTGGAGTGGGGACTACGAGCAGTACTTC

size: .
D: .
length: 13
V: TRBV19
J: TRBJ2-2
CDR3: CASSTAFTGELFF
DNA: TGTGCCAGTAGTACCGCATTTACCGGGGAGCTGTTTTTT

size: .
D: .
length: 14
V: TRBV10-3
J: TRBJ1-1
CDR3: CAISEAGSDTEAFF
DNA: TGTGCCATCAGTGAGGCCGGGAGTGACACTGAAGCTTTCTTT

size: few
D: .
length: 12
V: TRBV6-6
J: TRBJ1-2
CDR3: CASSVGGGGYTF
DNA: TGTGCCAGCAGTGTGGGCGGAGGCGGCTACACCTTC

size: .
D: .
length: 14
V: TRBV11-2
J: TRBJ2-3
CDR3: CASTTNMGPDTQYF
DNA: TGTGCCAGCACCACTAATATGGGCCCAGATACGCAGTATTTT

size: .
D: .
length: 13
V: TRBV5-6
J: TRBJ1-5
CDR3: CASSFGLGQPQHF
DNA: TGTGCCAGCAGCTTCGGGCTAGGTCAGCCCCAGCATTTT

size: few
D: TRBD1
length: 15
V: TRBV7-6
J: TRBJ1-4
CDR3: CASSLLTGQTGKLFF
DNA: TGTGCCAGCAGCCTCTTGACAGGGCAGACTGGGAAACTGTTTTTT

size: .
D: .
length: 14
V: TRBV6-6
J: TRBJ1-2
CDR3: CASSYSTGTMGYTF
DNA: TGTGCCAGCAGTTACTCGACAGGAACTATGGGCTACACCTTC

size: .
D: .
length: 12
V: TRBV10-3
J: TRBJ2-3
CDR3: CAISEGGDTQYF
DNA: TGTGCCATCAGTGAAGGGGGGGATACGCAGTATTTT

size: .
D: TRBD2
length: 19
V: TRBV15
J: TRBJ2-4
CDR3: CATSRAGTSGGSAKNIQYF
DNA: TGTGCCACCAGCAGAGCAGGGACTAGCGGGGGTTCAGCCAAAAACATTCAGTACTTC

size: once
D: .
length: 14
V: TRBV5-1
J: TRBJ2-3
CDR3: CASSLWGPQDTQYF
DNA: TGCGCCAGCAGCTTGTGGGGGCCTCAAGATACGCAGTATTTT

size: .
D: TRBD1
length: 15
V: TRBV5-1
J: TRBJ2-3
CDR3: CASSLETGTSDTQYF
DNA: TGCGCCAGCAGCTTGGAGACAGGGACCTCAGATACGCAGTATTTT

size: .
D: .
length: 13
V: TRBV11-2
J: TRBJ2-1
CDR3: CASSLGIGHEQFF
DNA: TGTGCCAGCAGCTTAGGGATCGGGCATGAGCAGTTCTTC

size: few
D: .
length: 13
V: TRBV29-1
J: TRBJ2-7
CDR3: CSVDYPGPDQQYF
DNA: TGCAGCGTTGATTATCCGGGACCGGACCAGCAGTACTTC

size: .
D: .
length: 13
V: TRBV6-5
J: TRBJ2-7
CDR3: CASSPGLAREQYF
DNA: TGTGCCAGCAGTCCCGGACTTGCGCGGGAGCAGTACTTC

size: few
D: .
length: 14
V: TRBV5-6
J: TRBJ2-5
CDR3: CASSPPTAQETQYF
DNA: TGTGCCAGCAGCCCGCCCACAGCCCAAGAGACCCAGTACTTC

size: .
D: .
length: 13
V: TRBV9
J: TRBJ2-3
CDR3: CASSVERADTQYF
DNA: TGTGCCAGCAGCGTAGAAAGGGCAGATACGCAGTATTTT

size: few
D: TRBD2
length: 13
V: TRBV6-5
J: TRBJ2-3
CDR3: CASSSGLAGLQYF
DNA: TGTGCCAGCAGTTCGGGACTAGCGGGGTTGCAGTATTTT

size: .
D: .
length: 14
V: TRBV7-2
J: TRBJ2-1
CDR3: CASSLSGPHNEQFF
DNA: TGTGCCAGCAGCCTGAGCGGGCCCCACAATGAGCAGTTCTTC

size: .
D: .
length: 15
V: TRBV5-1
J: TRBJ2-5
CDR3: CASSLGDSDQETQYF
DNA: TGCGCCAGCAGCTTGGGAGACAGCGATCAAGAGACCCAGTACTTC

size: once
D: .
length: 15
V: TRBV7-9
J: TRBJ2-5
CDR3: CASSLARQFQETQYF
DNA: TGTGCCAGCAGCTTAGCACGCCAGTTCCAAGAGACCCAGTACTTC

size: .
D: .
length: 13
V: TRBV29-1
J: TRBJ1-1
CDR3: CSAATGPITEAFF
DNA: TGCAGCGCCGCTACGGGACCGATCACTGAAGCTTTCTTT

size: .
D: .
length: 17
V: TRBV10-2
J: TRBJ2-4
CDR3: CASSEVTQAPFKNIQYF
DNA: TGCGCCAGCAGTGAGGTAACACAGGCCCCCTTCAAAAACATTCAGTACTTC

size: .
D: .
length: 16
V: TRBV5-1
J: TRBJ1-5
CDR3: CASSLGPGNLNQPQHF
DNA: TGCGCCAGCAGCCTGGGTCCCGGGAACCTCAATCAGCCCCAGCATTTT

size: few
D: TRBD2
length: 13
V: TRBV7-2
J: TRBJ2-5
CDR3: CASSSLAVGTQYF
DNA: TGTGCCAGCAGCTCTCTAGCGGTAGGGACCCAGTACTTC

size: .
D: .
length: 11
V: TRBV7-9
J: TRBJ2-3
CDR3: CASSLSDTQYF
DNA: TGTGCCAGCAGCTTATCAGATACGCAGTATTTT

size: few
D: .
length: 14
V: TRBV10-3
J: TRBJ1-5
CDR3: CAISPGASNQPQHF
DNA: TGTGCCATCAGTCCGGGAGCTAGCAATCAGCCCCAGCATTTT

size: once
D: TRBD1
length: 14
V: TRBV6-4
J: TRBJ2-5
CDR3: CASSLYTGEETQYF
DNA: TGTGCCAGCAGTCTTTACACAGGGGAAGAGACCCAGTACTTC

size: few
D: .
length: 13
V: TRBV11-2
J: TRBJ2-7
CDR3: CASSYSRDHEQYF
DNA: TGTGCCAGCAGCTACTCCAGGGACCACGAGCAGTACTTC

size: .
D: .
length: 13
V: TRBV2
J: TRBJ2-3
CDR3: CASSLLSTDTQYF
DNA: TGTGCCAGCAGTCTTCTATCCACAGATACGCAGTATTTT

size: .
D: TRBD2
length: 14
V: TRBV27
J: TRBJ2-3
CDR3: CASSKAGWSDTQYF
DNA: TGTGCCAGCAGTAAAGCGGGGTGGTCAGATACGCAGTATTTT

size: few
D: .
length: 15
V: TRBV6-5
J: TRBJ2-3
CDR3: CASSYGWGNTDTQYF
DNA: TGTGCCAGCAGTTACGGTTGGGGGAACACAGATACGCAGTATTTT

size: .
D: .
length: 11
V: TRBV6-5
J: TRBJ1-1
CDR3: CASSYNTKAFF
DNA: TGTGCCAGCAGTTACAACACAAAAGCTTTCTTT

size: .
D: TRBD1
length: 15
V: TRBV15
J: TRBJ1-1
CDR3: CATSILQGVNTEAFF
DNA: TGTGCCACCAGCATACTTCAGGGGGTGAACACTGAAGCTTTCTTT

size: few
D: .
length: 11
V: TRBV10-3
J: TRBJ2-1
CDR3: CAISDDNEQFF
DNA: TGTGCCATCAGTGATGACAATGAGCAGTTCTTC

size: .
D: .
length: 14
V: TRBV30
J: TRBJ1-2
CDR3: CAWSVLLARDGYTF
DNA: TGTGCCTGGAGTGTACTCTTAGCCAGGGATGGCTACACCTTC

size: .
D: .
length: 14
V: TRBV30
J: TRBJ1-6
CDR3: CALLGASYNSPLHF
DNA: TGTGCCTTGCTGGGAGCGTCCTATAATTCACCCCTCCACTTT

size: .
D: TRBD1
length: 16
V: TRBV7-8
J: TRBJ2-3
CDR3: CASSLETGGISDTQYF
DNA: TGTGCCAGCAGCTTGGAGACAGGGGGCATTTCAGATACGCAGTATTTT

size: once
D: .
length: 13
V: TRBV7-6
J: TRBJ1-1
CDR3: CASSLEKDTEAFF
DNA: TGTGCCAGCAGCTTAGAAAAGGACACTGAAGCTTTCTTT

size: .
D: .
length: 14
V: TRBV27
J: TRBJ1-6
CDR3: CASREGRIGSPLHF
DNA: TGTGCCAGCAGAGAGGGTAGGATTGGTTCACCCCTCCACTTT

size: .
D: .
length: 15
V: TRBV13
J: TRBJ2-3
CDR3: CASSRGLPLTDTQYF
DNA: TGTGCCAGCAGCCGAGGACTCCCCCTCACAGATACGCAGTATTTT

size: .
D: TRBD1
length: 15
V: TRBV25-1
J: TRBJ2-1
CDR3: CASSERTGGFYEQFF
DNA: TGTGCCAGCAGTGAAAGGACAGGGGGCTTCTATGAGCAGTTCTTC

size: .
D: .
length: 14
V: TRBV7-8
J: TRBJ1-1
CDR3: CASSLAGSNTEAFF
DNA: TGTGCCAGCAGCTTAGCAGGGTCGAACACTGAAGCTTTCTTT

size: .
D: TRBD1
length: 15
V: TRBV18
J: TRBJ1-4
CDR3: CASSSGGTGEEKLFF
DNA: TGTGCCAGCTCATCTGGAGGGACAGGGGAGGAAAAACTGTTTTTT

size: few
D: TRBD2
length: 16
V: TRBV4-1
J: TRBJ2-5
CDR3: CASSLTGGGAEETQYF
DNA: TGCGCCAGCAGCCTTACGGGCGGGGGGGCTGAAGAGACCCAGTACTTC